Below are 17 T cell receptor beta chains sequenced from a single sample in a study of blood T cell repertoires in COVID-19. Clones were sequenced by immunoSEQ multiplex PCR, and TCRdb holds only the in-frame ones, with some missing. This table holds roughly 190,000 clones, 80% to 90% found once. Material: peripheral blood. All receptors come from a man aged 45-65 years with active or convalescent COVID-19.

The chain joins TRBV30 to TRBJ1-6; 11 bases map to TRBD1. The CDR3 extends over 15 amino acids. V was clipped by 3 bases and J by 9 bases; unmatched bases: 7. Germline lookup yields CDR1 GTSNPN and CDR2 SVGIG (reference sequence). The DNA for the CDR3 is TGTGCCTGGAGCGTCGCCGGGACAGGGGGTTCACCCCTCCACTTT. Residues: CAWSVAGTGGSPLHF.

This clone was observed a single time. The rearrangement uses TRBV28 and TRBJ2-2; TRBD2 might be the D (6 bases). This CDR3 is 15 amino acids long. Per germline, CDR1 MDHEN and CDR2 SYDVKM. The V gene lost 3 bases and the J gene lost 0 bases, with 8 bases spanning the gap. CDR3 nucleotide sequence: TGTGCCAGCAGTTTCGGGACTTCGAACACCGGGGAGCTGTTTTTT. Its protein is CASSFGTSNTGELFF.

This chain connects TRBV28 to TRBJ1-5; 8 nucleotides match TRBD1. Germline loops: CDR1 MDHEN, CDR2 SYDVKM. Losses at the gene ends were 5 bases for V and 6 bases for J; bases not matched to a gene: 9. The CDR3 has 15 amino acids. The CDR3, as DNA: TGTGCCAGCAGTCCCCCGCCAGGGGGCGGTCAGCCCCAGCATTTT. Its translation is CASSPPPGGGQPQHF.

Here the CDR3 DNA reads TGTGCCAGCAGTGGAAGCCAGCACAGGGCTGGAAACACCATATATTTT. This codes for CASSGSQHRAGNTIYF. The chain is built from TRBV6-1 and TRBJ1-3; tentatively, D is TRBD1 (6 bases). CDR3 length: 16 residues. The ends were cut back, 4 bases at V and 2 bases at J, with 15 bases in the middle. Germline V lookup: CDR1 MNHNS, CDR2 SASEGT.

The V and J genes are TRBV28 and TRBJ2-1; 11 bases agree with TRBD2. Germline V gene sequence: CDR1 MDHEN, CDR2 SYDVKM. The J segment lost 5 bases and the V segment lost 3 bases, leaving 0 bases of the junction unmatched. The CDR3 totals 14 residues. The CDR3 DNA reads TGTGCCAGCAGTTTTAGCGGGGGGGACAATGAGCAGTTCTTC. Translation: CASSFSGGDNEQFF.

This clone was picked up one time. The chain employs TRBV5-1 and TRBJ2-3; no firm D call. There are 14 residues in the CDR3. V was cut by 0 bases and J by 8 bases, with 13 bases left in between. Germline V lookup: CDR1 SGHRS, CDR2 YFSETQ. The CDR3 DNA reads TGCGCCAGCAGCTTGGACTACCTCCGGAGTACGCAGTATTTT. Its translation: CASSLDYLRSTQYF.

The CDR3 loop is CATSGGLPPTGELFF. For the CDR3, the DNA is TGTGCCACCAGTGGAGGCCTCCCGCCCACCGGGGAGCTGTTTTTT. V is TRBV24-1 and J is TRBJ2-2; D not resolved. Deletions cut 5 bases from V and 4 bases from J, with 13 bases between. The CDR3 is 15 amino acids. The germline gives CDR1 KGHDR, CDR2 SFDVKD.

This clone has a count of ten or more. The chain carries TRBV27 and TRBJ2-7; TRBD2 is a possible D gene (5 bases). Per the germline V gene, CDR1 is MNHEY and CDR2 is SMNVEV (reference sequence). Trimming took off 2 bases at V and 2 bases at J, with 19 bases between the two ends. The CDR3 loop spans 17 amino acids. The CDR3 DNA is TGTGCCAGCAGTTTACTGCTTTGGAGGTCACAACCCTACGAGCAGTACTTC. Translation gives CASSLLLWRSQPYEQYF.

The chain employs TRBV5-1 and TRBJ1-3; 7 bases line up with TRBD1. Germline CDR1 is SGHRS and CDR2 is YFSETQ. The J segment lost 1 base and the V segment lost 4 bases, leaving 2 bases of the junction unmatched. This CDR3 has 14 amino acids. CDR3 nucleotide sequence: TGCGCCAGCAGCCCGACAGGGTCTGGAAACACCATATATTTT. Translating gives CASSPTGSGNTIYF.

This chain uses TRBV2 with TRBJ1-2; 9 bases align to TRBD1. Germline CDR1 and CDR2: SNHLY and FYNNEI. The V segment lost 2 bases and the J segment 8 bases; nucleotides outside the gene matches: 6. This CDR3 region has 14 residues. The CDR3 protein is CASSETTGGGGYTF. Here the CDR3 DNA reads TGTGCCAGCAGTGAAACTACAGGGGGCGGCGGCTACACCTTC.

This clone was observed a few times. This chain uses TRBV5-1 with TRBJ2-1, with TRBD2 identical over 12 bases. Germline V gene data show CDR1 as SGHRS and CDR2 as YFSETQ. Trimming cost V 0 bases and J 4 bases; bases outside gene matches: 11. The CDR3 spans 19 residues. The CDR3 reads CASSLDRSSGGAEYNEQFF. CDR3 bases: TGCGCCAGCAGCTTGGACCGATCTAGCGGGGGGGCCGAATACAATGAGCAGTTCTTC.

This rearrangement joins TRBV7-8 to TRBJ2-5, with no clear D. Between the trimmed V and J ends, which lost 1 base and 3 bases, there was a span of 9 bases. The CDR3 contains 14 residues. Germline CDR1 is SGHVS and CDR2 is FQNEAQ. This CDR3 is CASSLDGLKETQYF. CDR3 in DNA: TGTGCCAGCAGCTTAGACGGGTTGAAAGAGACCCAGTACTTC.

This chain uses TRBV7-2 with TRBJ2-5, with 11 nucleotides matching TRBD2. The CDR3 covers 17 residues. Germline V gene sequence: CDR1 SGHTA, CDR2 FQGNSA. The V and J ends lost 5 bases and 0 bases, in that order; junction bases with no gene match: 8. DNA of the CDR3: TGTGCCAGCAGCCAATGGGGTAGCGGGGGGGACCAAGAGACCCAGTACTTC. Amino acids: CASSQWGSGGDQETQYF.

The chain employs TRBV4-1 and TRBJ2-3; 8 bases agree with TRBD2. Trimming at V came to 4 bases and at J to 2 bases, leaving 2 bases not matched to a gene. CDR3 length equals 14 residues. Germline V gene sequence: CDR1 MGHRA, CDR2 YSYEKL. DNA for the CDR3: TGCGCCAGCAGCCCCGGACTAGCCACAGATACGCAGTATTTT. It specifies CASSPGLATDTQYF.

CDR3 nucleotide sequence: TGTGCCAGCAGCTTCAGTTCTAGCTCCTACGAGCAGTACTTC. Its translation is CASSFSSSSYEQYF. The rearrangement uses TRBV5-6 and TRBJ2-7; D gene uncertain. Trimming shortened V by 2 bases and J by 0 bases, and 9 bases separated the two germline ends. There are 14 residues in the CDR3. The V gene's germline CDR1 is SGHDT and CDR2 YYEEEE.

The V and J genes are TRBV5-4 and TRBJ2-5, with D perhaps TRBD1 (5 bases). CDR1 SGHNT and CDR2 YYREEE come from the germline V gene (reference sequence). Trimming cost V 2 bases and J 4 bases, with 9 bases left between them. CDR3 length equals 13 residues. CDR3 sequence (DNA): TGTGCCAGCAGCTTCAGGGAAGGAGAGACCCAGTACTTC. Its protein is CASSFREGETQYF.

V usage is TRBV11-2 and J usage is TRBJ2-2; D possibly corresponds to TRBD2 (6 bases). V lost 1 base, J lost 0 bases, and 9 bases lay in between. Germline lookup yields CDR1 SGHAT and CDR2 FQNNGV. CDR3 length equals 16 residues. This chain's CDR3 is CASSLGAGTNTGELFF. As DNA, the CDR3 is TGTGCCAGCAGCTTAGGGGCGGGAACGAACACCGGGGAGCTGTTTTTT.